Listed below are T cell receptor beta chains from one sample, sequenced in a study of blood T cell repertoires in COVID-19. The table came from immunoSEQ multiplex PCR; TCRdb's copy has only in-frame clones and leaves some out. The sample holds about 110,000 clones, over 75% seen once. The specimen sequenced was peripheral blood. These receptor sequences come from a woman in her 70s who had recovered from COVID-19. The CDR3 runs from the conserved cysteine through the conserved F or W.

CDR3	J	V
CASSTHRVDVADTQYF	TRBJ2-3	TRBV27
CASSIEAAYEQYF	TRBJ2-7	TRBV19
CASSWTVPEAFF	TRBJ1-1	TRBV28
CASSLKASGSGPYEQYF	TRBJ2-7	TRBV27
CASSPGAITGLAGNLETQYF	TRBJ2-5	TRBV18
CASLGRGDQETQYF	TRBJ2-5	TRBV28
CASSPGTGKGNTIYF	TRBJ1-3	TRBV18
CASSPSYGQSSYEQYF	TRBJ2-7	TRBV19
CASSLGQGLYEQYF	TRBJ2-7	TRBV7-9
CASSLGGGRYGYTF	TRBJ1-2	TRBV28
CASSRQGAETQYF	TRBJ2-5	TRBV18
CASRPTGGAGTQYF	TRBJ2-5	TRBV6-5
CASSSGGGGYTF	TRBJ1-2	TRBV5-1
CASSGGGQPTDTQYF	TRBJ2-3	TRBV5-1
CASGGGGYTF	TRBJ1-2	TRBV19
CASSQDGGQGRTGELFF	TRBJ2-2	TRBV4-3
CASTARGAGEKLFF	TRBJ1-4	TRBV2
CASSLRSGQGYTF	TRBJ1-2	TRBV28
CASSFTSSYEQYF	TRBJ2-7	TRBV28
CASPQDRGSSYEQYF	TRBJ2-7	TRBV6-4
CASSEGLAPPYEQYF	TRBJ2-7	TRBV18